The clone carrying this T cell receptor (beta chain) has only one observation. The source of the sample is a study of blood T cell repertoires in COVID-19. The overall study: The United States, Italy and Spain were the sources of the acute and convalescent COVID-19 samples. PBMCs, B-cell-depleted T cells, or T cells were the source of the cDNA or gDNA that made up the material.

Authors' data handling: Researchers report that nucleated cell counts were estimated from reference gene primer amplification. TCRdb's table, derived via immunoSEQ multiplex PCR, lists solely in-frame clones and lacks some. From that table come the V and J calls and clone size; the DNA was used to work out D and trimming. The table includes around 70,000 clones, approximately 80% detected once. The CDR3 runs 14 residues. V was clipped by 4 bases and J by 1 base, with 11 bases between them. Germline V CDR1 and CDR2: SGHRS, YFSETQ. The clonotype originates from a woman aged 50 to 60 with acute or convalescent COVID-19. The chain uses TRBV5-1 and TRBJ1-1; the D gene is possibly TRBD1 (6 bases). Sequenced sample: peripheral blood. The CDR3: CASSGSTGNTEAFF. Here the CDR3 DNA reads TGCGCCAGCAGCGGGTCGACAGGGAACACTGAAGCTTTCTTT.